The 29 T cell receptor beta chains given below trace back to one sample, sequenced in a study of cytomegalovirus exposure and HLA in healthy donors. Sequencing was performed with immunoSEQ multiplex PCR; in TCRdb, only in-frame clones are kept and a portion is missing. Among 150,000 to 200,000 clones listed, around 85% were seen once. Sequencing input: PBMCs. The receptors come from a man aged 18 to 35 in good health and CMV-seropositive.

V and J are TRBV6-1 and TRBJ1-2; a weak D match, TRBD1 (6 bases). The CDR3 is 15 residues long. Germline values: CDR1 MNHNS, CDR2 SASEGT. Trimming cost V 4 bases and J 6 bases, with 18 bases left between them. The CDR3 is CASSAFGGGRDGYTF. Written as DNA, the CDR3 is TGTGCCAGCAGTGCCTTCGGGGGGGGGCGGGATGGCTACACCTTC.

This chain uses TRBV6-4 with TRBJ2-1; 7 positions agree with TRBD2. The CDR3 has 14 residues. Trimming removed 3 bases from V and 5 bases from J; junction bases left unmatched: 4. Germline V gene sequence: CDR1 MRHNA, CDR2 SNTAGT. CDR3 amino acids: CASSESGEHNEQFF. CDR3 coding DNA: TGTGCCAGCAGTGAAAGCGGGGAACACAATGAGCAGTTCTTC.

This chain joins TRBV2 and TRBJ2-2; perhaps TRBD2 as D (6 bases). Per germline, CDR1 SNHLY and CDR2 FYNNEI. V lost 7 bases and J lost 2, with 11 bases in between. The CDR3 has 14 residues. Here the CDR3 reads CASKGTPNTGELFF. In DNA, the CDR3 is TGTGCCAGCAAAGGGACTCCTAACACCGGGGAGCTGTTTTTT.

V and J are TRBV4-1 and TRBJ2-1, with a tentative D call TRBD2 (5 bases). Trimming cost V 1 base and J 13 bases, with 20 bases left between them. Germline lookup yields CDR1 MGHRA and CDR2 YSYEKL. The CDR3 contains 15 residues. CDR3 protein: CASSQGGLLSWRQFF. DNA of the CDR3: TGCGCCAGCAGCCAAGGTGGACTCCTTAGTTGGAGACAGTTCTTC.

The chain combines TRBV9 with TRBJ2-2; 9 positions agree with TRBD1. Trimming removed 6 bases from V and 1 base from J; junction bases left unmatched: 7. This CDR3 contains 16 residues. From germline, CDR1 is SGDLS and CDR2 YYNGEE. The CDR3 here is CASNRGTGMNTGELFF. CDR3 coding DNA: TGTGCCAGCAACCGTGGGACAGGGATGAACACCGGGGAGCTGTTTTTT.

V usage is TRBV4-1 and J usage is TRBJ2-7, with 9 bases aligning to TRBD2. This CDR3 has 15 residues. The germline V gene has CDR1 MGHRA and CDR2 YSYEKL. V dropped 4 bases and J dropped 3; count of bases not matched to a gene: 7. The CDR3, as DNA: TGCGCCAGCAGCCGAACCCAGCGGGGGGACTACGAGCAGTACTTC. Encoded protein: CASSRTQRGDYEQYF.

This clone was picked up a small number of times. The chain uses TRBV7-9 and TRBJ1-1, with D possibly matching TRBD1 (5 bases). This CDR3 has 14 amino acids. Germline CDR1 and CDR2: SEHNR and FQNEAQ (reference sequence). V was trimmed by 0 bases and J by 4 bases, leaving 9 bases between them. The CDR3 nucleotides read TGTGCCAGCAGCTTAGCAGGGAGGGGCACTGAAGCTTTCTTT. Residues: CASSLAGRGTEAFF.

The V and J genes are TRBV6-5 and TRBJ2-5; D gene unclear. The CDR3 extends over 11 amino acids. The V and J ends lost 6 bases and 5 bases respectively, with 7 bases between them. Germline lookup yields CDR1 MNHEY and CDR2 SVGAGI. DNA of the CDR3: TGTGCCAGCAGGACCAGGGAGACCCAGTACTTC. Translated: CASRTRETQYF.

The chain links TRBV6-5 to TRBJ1-1, with a possible D match to TRBD1 (5 bases). This CDR3 is 12 amino acids long. Germline V gives CDR1 MNHEY, CDR2 SVGAGI. V was pared by 5 bases and J by 1 base, with 5 bases between. The CDR3 bases are TGTGCCAGCAGTAGGGGGAACACTGAAGCTTTCTTT. It specifies CASSRGNTEAFF.

This rearrangement joins TRBV28 to TRBJ1-5; a weak D match, TRBD1 (5 bases). The germline V and J ends were trimmed by 2 bases and 2 bases, with 10 bases remaining between them. This CDR3 is built from 15 residues. The germline CDR1 and CDR2 sequences are MDHEN and SYDVKM. The CDR3 protein is CASSLVRVGNQPQHF. The CDR3 DNA reads TGTGCCAGCAGTTTAGTCAGGGTAGGCAATCAGCCCCAGCATTTT.

The rearrangement links TRBV7-2 to TRBJ1-2, with D possibly matching TRBD1 (6 bases). CDR1 is SGHTA, CDR2 FQGNSA, per germline. CDR3 length equals 15 residues. The V gene lost 5 bases and the J gene lost 4 bases, with 17 bases spanning the gap. The chain's CDR3 is CASSTGTGRSYGYTF. The CDR3 DNA reads as TGTGCCAGCAGCACAGGGACGGGACGGAGCTATGGCTACACCTTC.

V is TRBV27 and J is TRBJ1-5; 8 bases line up with TRBD1. Trimming took 3 bases from V and 7 from J; bases not matched to a gene: 8. Per the germline V gene, CDR1 is MNHEY and CDR2 is SMNVEV (reference sequence). This CDR3 spans 15 amino acids. CDR3 DNA sequence: TGTGCCAGCAGTTTGGTCTCGGACAGGGACCAGCCCCAGCATTTT. This codes for CASSLVSDRDQPQHF.

In this sample, this clone turned up many times. The sample has other DNA sequences that encode this CDR3 too. V gene TRBV28 combines with J gene TRBJ2-7; D possibly corresponds to TRBD1 (5 bases). The CDR3 covers 11 residues. Germline V gene sequence: CDR1 MDHEN, CDR2 SYDVKM. V dropped 5 bases and J dropped 4 bases, with 6 bases sitting between them. CDR3 nucleotides: TGTGCCAGCAGTAGGGGTTACGAGCAGTACTTC. This sequence encodes CASSRGYEQYF.

The chain uses TRBV19 and TRBJ2-7; 8 bases align to TRBD2. CDR3 length: 15 residues. Per germline, CDR1 LNHDA and CDR2 SQIVND (reference sequence). V trimming: 7 bases; J trimming: 2 bases; junction bases outside the gene matches: 10. The DNA of the CDR3 is TGTGCCAGTACGCAGCGGGGGTCCCCTCCCTACGAGCAGTACTTC. Amino acids: CASTQRGSPPYEQYF.

The J gene is TRBJ2-1, the V gene TRBV5-4; 7 bases are shared with TRBD2. The germline V gene has CDR1 SGHNT and CDR2 YYREEE (reference sequence). The CDR3 contains 11 residues. V lost 3 bases to trimming and J lost 13 bases; unmatched junction nucleotides: 4. The CDR3 here is CASSSRTSQFF. DNA for the CDR3: TGTGCCAGCAGCTCCCGGACTAGTCAGTTCTTC.

This clone has only a few counts. The chain recombines TRBV2 with TRBJ2-7; D uncertain. CDR1 and CDR2 (germline): SNHLY, FYNNEI. V was shortened by 3 bases and J by 5 bases, with 8 bases between the two germline ends. The CDR3 totals 12 residues. The CDR3 loop is CASSDLEDEQYF. The CDR3 DNA is TGTGCCAGCAGTGACTTAGAAGACGAGCAGTACTTC.

The chain employs TRBV29-1 and TRBJ2-7, with D maybe TRBD1 (6 bases). The CDR3 loop spans 12 amino acids. V lost 7 bases, J lost 3 bases, and 13 bases lay in between. In germline, CDR1 is SQVTM, CDR2 ANQGSEA. CDR3 amino acids: CSEAGEDYEQYF. Here the CDR3 DNA reads TGCAGCGAAGCAGGGGAAGACTACGAGCAGTACTTC.

V and J are TRBV14 and TRBJ2-2, with D tentatively TRBD1 (5 bases). CDR1 is SGHDN, CDR2 FVKESK, per germline. This CDR3 comprises 16 residues. V was shortened by 0 bases and J by 0 bases, with 8 bases between the two germline ends. The CDR3 here is CASSQETGSNTGELFF. In nucleotides, the CDR3 is TGTGCCAGCAGCCAAGAAACAGGTTCGAACACCGGGGAGCTGTTTTTT.

For this clone: One end of the junction fails to match germline, which may point to a read error. The chain has TRBV28 and TRBJ1-2; TRBD1 is a possible D gene (6 bases). Germline loops: CDR1 MDHEN, CDR2 SYDVKM. The length of the CDR3 is 16 residues. The CDR3 nucleotides read TGTGCCAGCAGTCCTCCACCCGACTGGGGGCTGCCGATCTGGAGCTTC. Residues: CASSPPPDWGLPIWSF.

V is TRBV19 and J is TRBJ1-1, with a possible D match to TRBD1 (6 bases). With 7 bases removed from V and 8 bases from J, the gap between germline ends came to 23 bases. The germline V gene encodes CDR1 LNHDA and CDR2 SQIVND (reference sequence). The CDR3 has 15 residues. The DNA for the CDR3 is TGTGCCAGTAATAGTATTGGGAGCCAGGGGATAGAAGCTTTCTTT. Translated: CASNSIGSQGIEAFF.

The chain uses TRBV7-3 and TRBJ2-7; no definite D call. CDR1 and CDR2 (germline): SGHTA, FQGTGA. V lost 5 bases and J lost 2, with 16 bases in between. The CDR3 length is 15 residues. The CDR3 reads CASSPPSSRPYEQYF. The DNA for the CDR3 is TGTGCCAGCAGCCCCCCTAGTAGTCGCCCCTACGAGCAGTACTTC.

Only one count was recorded for this clone. The chain couples TRBV6-4 to TRBJ2-5, with 13 bases identical to TRBD2. Germline assignment: CDR1 MRHNA and CDR2 SNTAGT. The CDR3 is 19 amino acids. V was pared by 4 bases and J by 2 bases, with 13 bases of the junction left unmatched. This CDR3 is CASSATLTGLAGVQETQYF. CDR3 nucleotides: TGTGCCAGCAGTGCAACCCTAACCGGACTAGCGGGGGTGCAAGAGACCCAGTACTTC.

This clone has just one count. This sequence joins TRBV5-1 and TRBJ2-3; tentative D call: TRBD2 (7 bases). CDR1 SGHRS and CDR2 YFSETQ come from the germline V gene. V was cut by 0 bases and J by 6 bases, with 11 bases left in between. The CDR3 runs 14 residues. The CDR3 here is CASSLGGGADTQYF. In DNA, the CDR3 is TGCGCCAGCAGCTTGGGGGGGGGCGCGGATACGCAGTATTTT.

The chain joins TRBV11-2 to TRBJ1-2, with TRBD1 matching over 8 bases. The V and J ends lost 4 bases and 8 bases, in that order; junction bases with no gene match: 15. The CDR3 is 16 residues long. The germline CDR1 and CDR2 sequences are SGHAT and FQNNGV. The CDR3 loop reads CASSSLGRDRMDGYTF. The CDR3 DNA reads TGTGCCAGCAGCTCGTTGGGCCGGGACAGGATGGACGGCTACACCTTC.

The V and J genes are TRBV27 and TRBJ1-1; no firm D call. Germline lookup yields CDR1 MNHEY and CDR2 SMNVEV (reference sequence). This CDR3 is 15 amino acids long. V lost 0 bases and J 1 base, leaving 9 bases between the germline ends. The CDR3 coding sequence is TGTGCCAGCAGTTTATCGGCCTTTGGGAACACTGAAGCTTTCTTT. Its protein is CASSLSAFGNTEAFF.

The CDR3 DNA follows: TGTGCCAGCAGCCCCAGCGGGACTAGCGGGGGATACACAGATACGCAGTATTTT. This translates into CASSPSGTSGGYTDTQYF. The chain couples TRBV7-9 to TRBJ2-3; the match to TRBD2 covers 14 bases. The V segment lost 5 bases and the J segment 2 bases; nucleotides outside the gene matches: 9. Germline-derived CDR1 and CDR2 are SEHNR and FQNEAQ (reference sequence). The CDR3 totals 18 residues. Full variable domain (missing parts from reference TRBV7-9 and TRBJ2-3): DTGVSQNPRHKITKRGQNVTFRCDPISEHNRLYWYRQTLGQGPEFLTYFQNEAQLEKSRLLSDRFSAERPKGSFSTLEIQRTEQGDSAMYLCASSPSGTSGGYTDTQYFGPGTRLTVL.

The chain recombines TRBV9 with TRBJ2-2; tentatively, D is TRBD2 (5 bases). The CDR3 extends over 15 amino acids. Looked up from germline, CDR1 is SGDLS and CDR2 is YYNGEE. Trimming stripped 3 bases from V and 0 bases from J, with 9 bases between. CDR3 loop: CASSGERTNTGELFF. The CDR3 nucleotides are TGTGCCAGCAGCGGGGAGCGAACGAACACCGGGGAGCTGTTTTTT.

V is TRBV28 and J is TRBJ2-1; D possibly corresponds to TRBD1 (6 bases). CDR1 and CDR2 (germline): MDHEN, SYDVKM. Trimming removed 3 bases at V and 7 bases at J, with 19 bases between. This CDR3 is built from 16 residues. This CDR3 is CASSFSTGNVINEQFF. As DNA, the CDR3 is TGTGCCAGCAGTTTTTCGACAGGCAACGTTATAAATGAGCAGTTCTTC.

This clone was observed a few times. V and J are TRBV6-5 and TRBJ1-6; D is ambiguous. The CDR3 length is 13 residues. The V end lost 0 bases, the J end lost 6 bases, and 3 bases lay between the germline ends. Germline V gene lookup returns CDR1 MNHEY and CDR2 SVGAGI. The CDR3 DNA follows: TGTGCCAGCAGTTACTCGAGTAATTCACCCCTCCACTTT. As protein: CASSYSSNSPLHF.